The TCR beta chain under discussion was sequenced for a study of beta chain features in type 1 diabetes. General study results and limits: Reads derived from cDNA could over-represent cells showing high TCR expression. There was a moderate but significant shortening of TCRB CDR3s in all four CD4+ subsets of Type 1 diabetes patients. When VDJ junctions were examined, type 1 diabetes patients showed fewer insertions and more deletions.

The whole isolated RNA underwent reverse transcription, so sequencing captured expressed TCRB transcripts. Each sample of naive, central memory or regulatory T cells had, on average, approximately 3.5 million reads. Here immunoSEQ multiplex PCR was the method, and the copy in TCRdb shows in-frame clones only, minus some. The top ten hold around 0.022% of the sample, which has 550,000 to 850,000 clones, 13% seen once. This CDR3 is built from 17 residues. The V segment lost 1 base and the J segment 3 bases; nucleotides outside the gene matches: 8. The germline V gene encodes CDR1 MNHEY and CDR2 SMNVEV (reference sequence). Post-sort purity exceeded 95% for all sorted populations. As for this clone: The antigen remains unidentified.

The V call is TRBV27, the J call TRBJ2-5, with TRBD1 matching over 10 bases. The sequence was collected from a man between 18 and 35 years old with type 1 diabetes. The sample taken for sequencing was naive CD4+ T cells from blood. In DNA, the CDR3 is TGTGCCAGCAGTTTATTTGGGGACAGGGGTCAAAAAGAGACCCAGTACTTC. It specifies CASSLFGDRGQKETQYF.